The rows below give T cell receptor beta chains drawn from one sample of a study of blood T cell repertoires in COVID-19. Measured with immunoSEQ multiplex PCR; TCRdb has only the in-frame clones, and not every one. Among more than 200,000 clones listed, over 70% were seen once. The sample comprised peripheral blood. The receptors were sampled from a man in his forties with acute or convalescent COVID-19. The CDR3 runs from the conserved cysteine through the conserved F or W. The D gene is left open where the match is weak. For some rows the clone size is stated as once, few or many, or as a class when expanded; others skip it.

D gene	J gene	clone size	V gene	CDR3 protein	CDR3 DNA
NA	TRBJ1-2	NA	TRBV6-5	CASAADSYGYTF	TGTGCCAGCGCGGCAGATAGCTATGGCTACACCTTC
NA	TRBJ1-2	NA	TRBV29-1	CSVDGGIEGYTF	TGCAGCGTTGACGGGGGGATCGAGGGCTACACCTTC
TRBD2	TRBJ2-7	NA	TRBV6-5	CAVGRREGREQYF	TGTGCCGTCGGTCGGCGGGAGGGCCGCGAGCAGTACTTC
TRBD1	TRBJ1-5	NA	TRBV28	CASSLEGAGQPQHF	TGTGCCAGCAGTTTGGAGGGGGCCGGCCAGCCCCAGCATTTT
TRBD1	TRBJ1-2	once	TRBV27	CASGYRGYGYGYTF	TGTGCCAGCGGTTACAGGGGGTACGGCTATGGCTACACCTTC
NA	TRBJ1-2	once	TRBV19	CASSFLQGIGYTF	TGTGCCAGTAGTTTTCTCCAGGGAATCGGCTACACCTTC
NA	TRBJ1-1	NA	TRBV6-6	CASTLTTYMNTEAFF	TGTGCCAGCACCCTAACTACGTACATGAACACTGAAGCTTTCTTT
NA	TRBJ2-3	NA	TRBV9	CASSVGALTDTQYF	TGTGCCAGCAGCGTAGGGGCCTTAACGGATACGCAGTATTTT
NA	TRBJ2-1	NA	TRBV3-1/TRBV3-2	CASSQAGTGVYNEQFF	TGTGCCAGCAGCCAAGCGGGGACGGGAGTTTACAATGAGCAGTTCTTC
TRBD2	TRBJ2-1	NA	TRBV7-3	CASSFPGLAVYNEQFF	TGTGCCAGCAGCTTCCCCGGACTAGCGGTCTACAATGAGCAGTTCTTC
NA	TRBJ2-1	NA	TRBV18	CASSPASRVDNEQFF	TGTGCCAGCTCCCCCGCAAGCAGGGTGGACAATGAGCAGTTCTTC
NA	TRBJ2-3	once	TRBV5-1	CASGRGSDTQYF	TGCGCCAGCGGGAGGGGGTCAGATACGCAGTATTTT
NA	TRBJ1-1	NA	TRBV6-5	CASSYVGGPTEAFF	TGTGCCAGCAGTTACGTTGGGGGCCCCACTGAAGCTTTCTTT
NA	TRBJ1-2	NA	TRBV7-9	CASSWSAVRTGGNYGYTF	TGTGCCAGCAGCTGGTCGGCCGTCCGAACAGGTGGTAACTATGGCTACACCTTC
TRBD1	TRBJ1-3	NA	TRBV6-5	CASEGAAGNTIYF	TGTGCCAGCGAGGGGGCCGCCGGAAACACCATATATTTT
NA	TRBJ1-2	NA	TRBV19	CASSNQGGYTF	TGTGCCAGTAGTAACCAGGGCGGCTACACCTTC
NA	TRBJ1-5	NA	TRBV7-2	CASSLALGSFNQPQHF	TGTGCCAGCAGCTTAGCCCTTGGCTCGTTCAATCAGCCCCAGCATTTT